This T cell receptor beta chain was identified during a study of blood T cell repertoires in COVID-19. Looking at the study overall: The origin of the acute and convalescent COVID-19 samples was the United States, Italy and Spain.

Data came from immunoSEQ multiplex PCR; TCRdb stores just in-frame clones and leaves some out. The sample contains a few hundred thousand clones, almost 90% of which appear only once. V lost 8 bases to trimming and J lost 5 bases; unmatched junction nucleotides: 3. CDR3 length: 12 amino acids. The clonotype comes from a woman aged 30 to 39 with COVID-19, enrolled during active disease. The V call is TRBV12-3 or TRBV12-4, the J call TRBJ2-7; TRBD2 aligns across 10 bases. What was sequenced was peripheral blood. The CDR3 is CASSSGSHEQYF. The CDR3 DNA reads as TGTGCCAGCTCTAGCGGGAGCCACGAGCAGTACTTC.